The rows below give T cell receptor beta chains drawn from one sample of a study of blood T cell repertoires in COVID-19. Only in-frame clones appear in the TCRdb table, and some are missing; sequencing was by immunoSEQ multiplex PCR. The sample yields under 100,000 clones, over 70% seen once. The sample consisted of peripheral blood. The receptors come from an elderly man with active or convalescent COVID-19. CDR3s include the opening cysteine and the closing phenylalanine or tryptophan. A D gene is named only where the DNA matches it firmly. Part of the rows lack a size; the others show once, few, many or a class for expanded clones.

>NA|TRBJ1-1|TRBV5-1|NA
TGCGCCAGCAGCCCGTCTGGCAGGAACACTGAAGCTTTCTTT
CASSPSGRNTEAFF
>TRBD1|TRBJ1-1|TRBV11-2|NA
TGTGCCAGCAAGGTCGACAGGGACACTGAAGCTTTCTTT
CASKVDRDTEAFF
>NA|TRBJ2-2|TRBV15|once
TGTGCCACCAGCAGAGGGGGCGCGAACACCGGGGAGCTGTTTTTT
CATSRGGANTGELFF
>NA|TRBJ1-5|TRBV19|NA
TGTGCCAGTAGTCCAACCGGACAGTTCAATCAGCCCCAGCATTTT
CASSPTGQFNQPQHF
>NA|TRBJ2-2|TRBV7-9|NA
TGTGCCAGCAGCCCCCAGGGTCCCGGGGAGCTGTTTTTT
CASSPQGPGELFF
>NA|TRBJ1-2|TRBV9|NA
TGTGCCAGCAGCGCCGTACCCACAGGGTTCTCCACCTTC
CASSAVPTGFSTF
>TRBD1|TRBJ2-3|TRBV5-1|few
TGCGCCAGCAGCTTGGTGGCAGGGGGCGATGGAACAGATACGCAGTATTTT
CASSLVAGGDGTDTQYF
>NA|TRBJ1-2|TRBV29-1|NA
TGCAGCGCAGGAACAGGGTCGAGCTATGGCTACACCTTC
CSAGTGSSYGYTF
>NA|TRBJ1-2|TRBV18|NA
TGTGCCAGCTCAACTACCGGTAGCTATGGCTACACCTTC
CASSTTGSYGYTF
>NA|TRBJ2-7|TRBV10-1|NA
TGCGCCAGCAGTGAGTCGTCAGGGGTCAACGAGCAGTACTTC
CASSESSGVNEQYF
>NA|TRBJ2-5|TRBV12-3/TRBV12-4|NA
TGTGCCAGCAGTTTGAACAGTCAAGAGACCCAGTACTTC
CASSLNSQETQYF
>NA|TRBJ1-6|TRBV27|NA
TGTGCCAGCAGTTTATCGGGAACGAGACTAAATAATTCACCCCTCCACTTT
CASSLSGTRLNNSPLHF
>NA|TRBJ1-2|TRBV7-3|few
TGTGCCAGCAGCTCTAACGCGGGGGTCGGCTATGGCTACACCTTC
CASSSNAGVGYGYTF
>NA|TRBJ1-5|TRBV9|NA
TGTGCCAGCAGCCCCGGGGGGGTTGGCAATCAGCCCCAGCATTTT
CASSPGGVGNQPQHF
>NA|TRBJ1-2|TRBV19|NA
TGTGCCAGTAGTATCGCGCCAGGGATCTATGGCTACACCTTC
CASSIAPGIYGYTF
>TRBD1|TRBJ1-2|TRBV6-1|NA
TGTGCCAGCAGTGAATCAGGGACAGGTGCCTATGGCTACACCTTC
CASSESGTGAYGYTF
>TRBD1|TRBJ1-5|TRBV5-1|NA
TGCGCCAGCAGCTTACAGGGGGCGGGCAATCAGCCCCAGCATTTT
CASSLQGAGNQPQHF
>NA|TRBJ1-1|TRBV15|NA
TGTGCCACCAGCACTTCCACGACAGGTTTAATGAACACTGAAGCTTTCTTT
CATSTSTTGLMNTEAFF
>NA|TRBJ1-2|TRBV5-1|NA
TGCGCCAGCAGCCCGGGGGGGGCCTCGGGTGGCTACACCTTC
CASSPGGASGGYTF
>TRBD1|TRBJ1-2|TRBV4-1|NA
TGCGCCAGCAGCCCAGGACAGGGAGGGACGGTTGGTGGCTACACCTTC
CASSPGQGGTVGGYTF
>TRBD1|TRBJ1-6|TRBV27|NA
TGTGCCAGCAGTTTCGGGACAGGGGGAAATTCACCCCTCCACTTT
CASSFGTGGNSPLHF
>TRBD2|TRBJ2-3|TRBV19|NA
TGTGCCAGTAATGCGGGACTAGCAGTCGGCACAGATACGCAGTATTTT
CASNAGLAVGTDTQYF
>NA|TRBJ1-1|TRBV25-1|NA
TGTGCCAGCAGTCCCCCCGAGCGGGGGAGGGGGACTGAAGCTTTCTTT
CASSPPERGRGTEAFF
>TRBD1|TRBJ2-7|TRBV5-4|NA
TGTGCCAGCAGCGTTGACAGGGGTGGTGAGCAGTACTTC
CASSVDRGGEQYF
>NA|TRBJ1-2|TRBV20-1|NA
TGCAGTGCTAGTCGGCAGGGAATCTATGGCTACACCTTC
CSASRQGIYGYTF
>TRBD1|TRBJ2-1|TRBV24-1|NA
TGTGCCACCAGTGATCTCGGGACAGGGGTAGGGAATGAGCAGTTCTTC
CATSDLGTGVGNEQFF
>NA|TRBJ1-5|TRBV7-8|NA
TGTGCCAGCAGCTTGTCCGGGCAACAAATCCGGGGTCAGCCCCAGCATTTT
CASSLSGQQIRGQPQHF
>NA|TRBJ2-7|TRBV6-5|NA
TGTGCCAGCAGTCCGGACAGTTCCTACGAGCAGTACTTC
CASSPDSSYEQYF
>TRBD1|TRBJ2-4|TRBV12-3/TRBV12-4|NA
TGTGCCAGCAGCTCTGACAGGGTCCACATTCAGTACTTC
CASSSDRVHIQYF
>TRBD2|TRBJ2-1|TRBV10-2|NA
TGCGCCAGCAGTGAGCTAAGCGGGGGTGGGAATGAGCAGTTCTTC
CASSELSGGGNEQFF
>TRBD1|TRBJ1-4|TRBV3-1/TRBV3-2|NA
TGTGCCAGCAGCCGAAGACAGGGGGCTGAGGAAAAACTGTTTTTT
CASSRRQGAEEKLFF
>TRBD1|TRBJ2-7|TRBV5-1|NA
TGCGCCAGCAGCCCCAGGGGACAGGTCTCCTACGAGCAGTACTTC
CASSPRGQVSYEQYF
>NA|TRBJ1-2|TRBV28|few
TGTGCCAGCAGTTTGCAGGCCCATGGCTACACCTTC
CASSLQAHGYTF
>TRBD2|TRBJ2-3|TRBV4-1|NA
TGCGCCAGCAGCCTAGGACTAGCGGGGGGGTTTGGCACAGATACGCAGTATTTT
CASSLGLAGGFGTDTQYF
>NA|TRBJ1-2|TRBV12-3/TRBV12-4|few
TGTGCCAGCAGTTGGACAGCCATAGAAGGCTACACCTTC
CASSWTAIEGYTF
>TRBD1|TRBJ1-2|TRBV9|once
TGTGCCAGCAGCGTGGGACAGGAAAACTATGGCTACACCTTC
CASSVGQENYGYTF
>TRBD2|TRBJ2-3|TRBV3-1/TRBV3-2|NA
TGTGCCAGCAGCGGTCTAGCGGCGGATACGCAGTATTTT
CASSGLAADTQYF
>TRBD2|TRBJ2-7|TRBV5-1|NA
TGCGCCAGCAGCTCCCGCGAGTCTAGCGGGGTGCTGGAGCAGTACTTC
CASSSRESSGVLEQYF
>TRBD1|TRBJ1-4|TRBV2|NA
TGTGCCAGCAGCTCCATCCGTATGGGCACAGGGGGAGAAAAACTGTTTTTT
CASSSIRMGTGGEKLFF
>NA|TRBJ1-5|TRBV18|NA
TGTGCCAGCTCACCAGGGCAGAGCAATCAGCCCCAGCATTTT
CASSPGQSNQPQHF
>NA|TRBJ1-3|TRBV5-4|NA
TGTGCCAGCAGCTTGGACAGTTTACACTCTGGAAACACCATATATTTT
CASSLDSLHSGNTIYF
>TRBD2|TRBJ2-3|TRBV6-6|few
TGTGCCAGCAGACCACCGGGACTAGTAGACACAGATACGCAGTATTTT
CASRPPGLVDTDTQYF
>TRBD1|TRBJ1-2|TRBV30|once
TGTGCCTGGAGGACAGGGGGCGACTTTGGCTACACCTTC
CAWRTGGDFGYTF
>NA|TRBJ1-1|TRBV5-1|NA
TGCGCCAGCAGCCCGTCACAGGGGAACACTGAAGCTTTCTTT
CASSPSQGNTEAFF
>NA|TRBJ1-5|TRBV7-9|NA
TGTGCCAGCAGTATAGGGGGGGTTCAGCCCCAGCATTTT
CASSIGGVQPQHF
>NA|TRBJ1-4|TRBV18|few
TGTGCCAGCTCACTTACGGCGGTTGTAGGCGGCGGGGGTGAAAAACTGTTTTTT
CASSLTAVVGGGGEKLFF
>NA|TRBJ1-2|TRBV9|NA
TGTGCCAGCAGAGACAATGCTGGCTACACCTTC
CASRDNAGYTF
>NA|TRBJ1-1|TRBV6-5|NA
TGTGCCAGCAGCCGGGGGAGGGGGTACACTGAAGCTTTCTTT
CASSRGRGYTEAFF
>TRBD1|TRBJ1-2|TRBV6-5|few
TGTGCCAGCAGATCTCCGGGACAGACTTCCTATGGCTACACCTTC
CASRSPGQTSYGYTF
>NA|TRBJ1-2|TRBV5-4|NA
TGTGCCAGCAGCTCCCGGACACGACTGGGTGGCTACACCTTC
CASSSRTRLGGYTF
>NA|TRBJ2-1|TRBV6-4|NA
TGTGCCAGCAGTGATACTTCGCGTGGGGGGGCCCTAAATGAGCAGTTCTTC
CASSDTSRGGALNEQFF
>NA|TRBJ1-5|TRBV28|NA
TGTGCCAGCAGTCAGGGTGGAAATCAGCCCCAGCATTTT
CASSQGGNQPQHF
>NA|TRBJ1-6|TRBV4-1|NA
TGCGCCAGCAGCCAAGATCCCCGGGTCTATAATTCACCCCTCCACTTT
CASSQDPRVYNSPLHF
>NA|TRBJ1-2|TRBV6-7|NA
TGTGCCAGCAGTTACGAACTACAGGGAGAAGCTAACTATGGCTACACCTTC
CASSYELQGEANYGYTF
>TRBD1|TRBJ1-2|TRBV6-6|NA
TGTGCCAGCAGTTACTCAACAGGGGGTTCATATGGCTACACCTTC
CASSYSTGGSYGYTF